This T cell receptor (beta chain) was found in a study of blood T cell repertoires in COVID-19. Study context: COVID-19 samples from acute and convalescent phases originated in the United States, Italy and Spain.

The repertoire was sequenced with immunoSEQ multiplex PCR; TCRdb's copy has only in-frame clones and lacks some. The data show 200,000 or so clones, 86% seen once. This clone has just one count. The germline V gene encodes CDR1 MNHNY and CDR2 SVGAGI (reference sequence). The V end lost 4 bases, the J end lost 0 bases, and 13 bases lay between the germline ends. The CDR3 extends over 16 amino acids. Material: PBMCs or T cells enriched from blood (not recorded which). The chain links TRBV6-6 to TRBJ2-1; a possible D gene is TRBD2 (5 bases). This clonotype was sampled from a woman between 40 and 50 years old with acute COVID-19. In DNA, the CDR3 is TGTGCCAGCAGTTCAGGTCGGCTAGCCTCCTACAATGAGCAGTTCTTC. Translated, it gives CASSSGRLASYNEQFF.